Listed below are T cell receptor beta chains from one sample, sequenced in a study of regulatory T cells in long-lasting Graves disease. TCRdb re-analysed the multiplex PCR reads in MiXCR, keeping a single row per CDR3 protein. Among 400,000 to 500,000 distinct CDR3 sequences, about 22% were seen once, and the ten largest hold around 12%. Material: peripheral blood mononuclear cells (PBMCs), obtained when the disease was refractory, from a patient treated with antithyroid drugs. These receptors were collected from a female donor with Graves disease. The CDR3 runs from the conserved cysteine through the conserved F or W. Fields, in order: clone size, V gene, J gene, D gene, CDR3 DNA, CDR3 protein. The D gene is left open where the match is weak. Size is stated for part of the rows, as once, few or many counts, or as a class when the clone is expanded.

clone_size: -
v_call: TRBV7-3
j_call: TRBJ1-6
d_call: -
cdr3_nt: TGTGCCAGCAGCTTAGGAGGACAGTATTCACCCCTCCACTTT
cdr3_aa: CASSLGGQYSPLHF

clone_size: few
v_call: TRBV5-1
j_call: TRBJ2-3
d_call: -
cdr3_nt: TGCGCCAGCAGCCTTATAAGTCGCACAGATACGCAGTATTTT
cdr3_aa: CASSLISRTDTQYF

clone_size: -
v_call: TRBV13
j_call: TRBJ1-1
d_call: -
cdr3_nt: TGTGCCAGCAGCTTAGAGCGGCGATTCGGGGACAATTCTGAAGCTTTCTTT
cdr3_aa: CASSLERRFGDNSEAFF

clone_size: few
v_call: TRBV9
j_call: TRBJ1-2
d_call: -
cdr3_nt: TGTGCCAGCACCCGAGACAGCGCTGGGAGCTACACCTTC
cdr3_aa: CASTRDSAGSYTF

clone_size: few
v_call: TRBV19
j_call: TRBJ1-1
d_call: -
cdr3_nt: TGTGCCAGTAGTATACCCCGCGTGTTTGGCACTGAAGCTTTCTTT
cdr3_aa: CASSIPRVFGTEAFF

clone_size: -
v_call: TRBV10-3
j_call: TRBJ1-6
d_call: TRBD1
cdr3_nt: TGTGCCATCAGTCCAACGGACAGGGGAGATTCACCCCTCCACTTT
cdr3_aa: CAISPTDRGDSPLHF

clone_size: few
v_call: TRBV28
j_call: TRBJ2-1
d_call: -
cdr3_nt: TGTGCCAGCGGTCTCTCATGGGGCAATGAGCAGTTCTTC
cdr3_aa: CASGLSWGNEQFF

clone_size: few
v_call: TRBV28
j_call: TRBJ2-3
d_call: TRBD1
cdr3_nt: TGTGCCAGCAGTTTCCGGCAGGGGGATAGAGATACGCAGTATTTT
cdr3_aa: CASSFRQGDRDTQYF

clone_size: few
v_call: TRBV18
j_call: TRBJ1-1
d_call: -
cdr3_nt: TGTGCCAGCTCACCTCCAGGAATAAACACTGAAGCTTTCTTT
cdr3_aa: CASSPPGINTEAFF

clone_size: many
v_call: TRBV6-1
j_call: TRBJ1-2
d_call: TRBD1
cdr3_nt: TGTGCCAGCAGTGGGGCCGGGACAGGGGACTATGGCTACACCTTC
cdr3_aa: CASSGAGTGDYGYTF

clone_size: few
v_call: TRBV12-3/TRBV12-4
j_call: TRBJ2-2
d_call: -
cdr3_nt: TGTGCCAGCAGTTACCAGGGTAGGAACACCGGGGAGCTGTTTTTT
cdr3_aa: CASSYQGRNTGELFF

clone_size: -
v_call: TRBV5-5
j_call: TRBJ1-3
d_call: -
cdr3_nt: TGTGCCAGCAGCACTCCTGGAAGTACTGGAAACACCATATATTTT
cdr3_aa: CASSTPGSTGNTIYF

clone_size: many
v_call: TRBV5-1
j_call: TRBJ2-7
d_call: TRBD2
cdr3_nt: TGCGCCAGCAGCTTGTTAGCTAGCGGGGACTACGAGCAGTACTTC
cdr3_aa: CASSLLASGDYEQYF

clone_size: -
v_call: TRBV9
j_call: TRBJ2-4
d_call: -
cdr3_nt: TGTGCCAGCAGCGTAGTGGAGCTAGGAAACATTCAGTACTTC
cdr3_aa: CASSVVELGNIQYF

clone_size: many
v_call: TRBV28
j_call: TRBJ2-7
d_call: -
cdr3_nt: TGTGCCAGCAGTGACAGGCCCTACGAGCAGTACTTC
cdr3_aa: CASSDRPYEQYF

clone_size: -
v_call: TRBV30
j_call: TRBJ1-5
d_call: -
cdr3_nt: TGTGCCTGGAGTACCCGGGGGAGCAATCAGCCCCAGCATTTT
cdr3_aa: CAWSTRGSNQPQHF

clone_size: few
v_call: TRBV5-1
j_call: TRBJ1-4
d_call: -
cdr3_nt: TGCGCCAGCAGCTTGGGTCGGGGGGCCCAAAATGAAAAACTGTTTTTT
cdr3_aa: CASSLGRGAQNEKLFF

clone_size: many
v_call: TRBV28
j_call: TRBJ1-6
d_call: -
cdr3_nt: TGTGCCAGCAGTTTGGGCCTGACTAATTCACCCCTCCACTTT
cdr3_aa: CASSLGLTNSPLHF

clone_size: -
v_call: TRBV5-6
j_call: TRBJ1-1
d_call: -
cdr3_nt: TGTGCCAGCAGCTTGGTAAGCAGGGATTATCCTGAAGCTTTCTTT
cdr3_aa: CASSLVSRDYPEAFF

clone_size: few
v_call: TRBV10-3
j_call: TRBJ1-5
d_call: TRBD1
cdr3_nt: TGTGCCACCCGACAGGGGGATCAGCCCCAGCATTTT
cdr3_aa: CATRQGDQPQHF

clone_size: -
v_call: TRBV15
j_call: TRBJ2-7
d_call: -
cdr3_nt: TGTGCCACCAGCGAACAGGGTGGTGAGCAGTACTTC
cdr3_aa: CATSEQGGEQYF

clone_size: many
v_call: TRBV28
j_call: TRBJ1-1
d_call: -
cdr3_nt: TGTGCCAGCAGTCAACCCCAGGGGATCCCTGAAGCTTTCTTT
cdr3_aa: CASSQPQGIPEAFF

clone_size: few
v_call: TRBV20-1
j_call: TRBJ1-2
d_call: TRBD1
cdr3_nt: TGCAGTGCTAGGATGGACAGGAGGAATGGCTACACCTTC
cdr3_aa: CSARMDRRNGYTF

clone_size: -
v_call: TRBV2
j_call: TRBJ2-1
d_call: TRBD2
cdr3_nt: TGTGCCAGCAGTGGGGCTAGCGGGAGGGCATACAATGAGCAGTTCTTC
cdr3_aa: CASSGASGRAYNEQFF

clone_size: many
v_call: TRBV11-3
j_call: TRBJ2-7
d_call: -
cdr3_nt: TGTGCCAGCAGCTTAGACCAGATGGGACAATCCTACGAGCAGTACTTC
cdr3_aa: CASSLDQMGQSYEQYF

clone_size: many
v_call: TRBV29-1
j_call: TRBJ2-6
d_call: -
cdr3_nt: TGCAGCGTACGGCTCTCTGGGGCCAACGTCCTGACTTTC
cdr3_aa: CSVRLSGANVLTF

clone_size: -
v_call: TRBV12-3/TRBV12-4
j_call: TRBJ2-7
d_call: -
cdr3_nt: TGTGCCAGCAGTCGCGGGAACTCCTACGAGCAGTACTTC
cdr3_aa: CASSRGNSYEQYF

clone_size: -
v_call: TRBV30
j_call: TRBJ1-1
d_call: -
cdr3_nt: TGTGCCTGGAGTATCCAGGGACCTGAAGCTTTCTTT
cdr3_aa: CAWSIQGPEAFF

clone_size: -
v_call: TRBV18
j_call: TRBJ1-2
d_call: -
cdr3_nt: TGTGCCAGCTCCGGGCAGGGCATCATCTATGGCTACACCTTC
cdr3_aa: CASSGQGIIYGYTF

clone_size: few
v_call: TRBV20-1
j_call: TRBJ1-4
d_call: -
cdr3_nt: TGCAGTGCTAACGGGGAGGGGAATGAAAAACTGTTTTTT
cdr3_aa: CSANGEGNEKLFF

clone_size: many
v_call: TRBV12-3/TRBV12-4
j_call: TRBJ1-5
d_call: -
cdr3_nt: TGTGCCAGCAGTTTAGCAGGGGAGAGCAATCAGCCCCAGCATTTT
cdr3_aa: CASSLAGESNQPQHF

clone_size: few
v_call: TRBV7-9
j_call: TRBJ1-5
d_call: -
cdr3_nt: TGTGCCAGCAGCTTAGCACCAGCAAATCAGCCCCAGCATTTT
cdr3_aa: CASSLAPANQPQHF

clone_size: once
v_call: TRBV14
j_call: TRBJ1-2
d_call: -
cdr3_nt: TGTGCCAGCAGCCAGTTCACGGATGGCTACACCTTC
cdr3_aa: CASSQFTDGYTF

clone_size: once
v_call: TRBV20-1
j_call: TRBJ2-1
d_call: -
cdr3_nt: TGCAGGGCGTTGAGCTCCTACAATGAGCAGTTCTTC
cdr3_aa: CRALSSYNEQFF

clone_size: -
v_call: TRBV6-2/TRBV6-3
j_call: TRBJ2-1
d_call: -
cdr3_nt: TGTGCCAGCAGTTACGGGGGAGCGGCGTACAATGAGCAGTTCTTC
cdr3_aa: CASSYGGAAYNEQFF

clone_size: -
v_call: TRBV7-3
j_call: TRBJ2-3
d_call: -
cdr3_nt: TGTGCCAGCAGCCCGGTTTACACAGATACGCAGTATTTT
cdr3_aa: CASSPVYTDTQYF

clone_size: many
v_call: TRBV11-2
j_call: TRBJ1-4
d_call: TRBD1
cdr3_nt: TGTGCCAGCAGCTTAGCGAAGACAGGGAGACTTGAAAAACTGTTTTTT
cdr3_aa: CASSLAKTGRLEKLFF

clone_size: -
v_call: TRBV27
j_call: TRBJ2-2
d_call: -
cdr3_nt: TGTGCCAGCAGTCTAGACATTGACGGGGAGCTGTTTTTT
cdr3_aa: CASSLDIDGELFF

clone_size: few
v_call: TRBV7-3
j_call: TRBJ1-5
d_call: TRBD1
cdr3_nt: TGTGCCAGCAGCGGAGGACAGGGTCAGCCCCAGCATTTT
cdr3_aa: CASSGGQGQPQHF

clone_size: many
v_call: TRBV30
j_call: TRBJ1-1
d_call: -
cdr3_nt: TGTGCCTGGGCCCCGGGAACTGAAGCTTTCTTT
cdr3_aa: CAWAPGTEAFF

clone_size: few
v_call: TRBV20-1
j_call: TRBJ2-7
d_call: -
cdr3_nt: TGCAGTGCTAGGGTTTCTCTCTACGAGCAGTACTTC
cdr3_aa: CSARVSLYEQYF

clone_size: few
v_call: TRBV5-1
j_call: TRBJ2-7
d_call: TRBD2
cdr3_nt: TGCGCCAGCAGCCTGACTAGCGGGGGGCAAGAGCAGTACTTC
cdr3_aa: CASSLTSGGQEQYF

clone_size: many
v_call: TRBV28
j_call: TRBJ1-4
d_call: TRBD1
cdr3_nt: TGTGCCAGCAGCCCCGACAGGGGAAGAGAAAAACTGTTTTTT
cdr3_aa: CASSPDRGREKLFF

clone_size: -
v_call: TRBV2
j_call: TRBJ2-3
d_call: -
cdr3_nt: TGTGCCAGCAAAGTGGGAGTGGGGACAGATACGCAGTATTTT
cdr3_aa: CASKVGVGTDTQYF

clone_size: once
v_call: TRBV19
j_call: TRBJ2-2
d_call: -
cdr3_nt: TGTGCCAGCCAGAGAACGAGGGGCCAGGGCGGGGAGCTGTTTTTT
cdr3_aa: CASQRTRGQGGELFF

clone_size: -
v_call: TRBV7-2
j_call: TRBJ1-3
d_call: -
cdr3_nt: TGTGCCAGCTTCCCGAGGGCCGATAGCTCTGGAAACACCATATATTTT
cdr3_aa: CASFPRADSSGNTIYF

clone_size: -
v_call: TRBV20-1
j_call: TRBJ1-1
d_call: -
cdr3_nt: TGCAGTGCTAGTCTGGTAGGGTCTTCTGAAGCTTTCTTT
cdr3_aa: CSASLVGSSEAFF

clone_size: -
v_call: TRBV5-1
j_call: TRBJ1-1
d_call: TRBD1
cdr3_nt: TGCGCCAGCAGCCCGTGGACAGGGGGCGCGACTGAAGCTTTCTTT
cdr3_aa: CASSPWTGGATEAFF

clone_size: -
v_call: TRBV7-6
j_call: TRBJ1-2
d_call: -
cdr3_nt: TGTGCCAGCAGCTTAGACCAGGGGTTGTACGGCTACACCTTC
cdr3_aa: CASSLDQGLYGYTF

clone_size: many
v_call: TRBV12-3/TRBV12-4
j_call: TRBJ2-1
d_call: -
cdr3_nt: TGTGCCAGCAGTTCGACTAGTTCTGGCGATGAGCAGTTCTTC
cdr3_aa: CASSSTSSGDEQFF

clone_size: -
v_call: TRBV11-2
j_call: TRBJ1-3
d_call: -
cdr3_nt: TGTGCCAGCAGCCCCCGGGCCGGGTGGGACACCATATATTTT
cdr3_aa: CASSPRAGWDTIYF